Below, 21 T cell receptor beta chains from the same sample are listed, as sequenced in a study of cytomegalovirus exposure and HLA in healthy donors. With 60 Vbeta and 13 Jbeta primers, the PCR was carried out. Clones were sequenced by immunoSEQ multiplex PCR, and TCRdb holds only the in-frame ones, with some missing. Of around 94,000 clones detected, roughly 83% appear once; the ten largest clones hold 2.6%. Sequencing was performed on PBMCs. The receptors originated from a man aged 35 to 55 in good health and CMV-seronegative.

V usage is TRBV2 and J usage is TRBJ1-5; tentatively, D is TRBD1 (5 bases). The CDR3 length is 14 residues. Germline values: CDR1 SNHLY, CDR2 FYNNEI. The V gene lost 2 bases and the J gene lost 2 bases, with 7 bases spanning the gap. CDR3 sequence: CASSETTGNQPQHF. CDR3 DNA: TGTGCCAGCAGTGAAACGACAGGCAATCAGCCCCAGCATTTT.

The rearrangement joins TRBV6-5 to TRBJ1-2; 7 nucleotides match TRBD1. The length of the CDR3 is 13 residues. The V gene's germline CDR1 is MNHEY and CDR2 SVGAGI. V lost 10 bases to trimming and J lost 2 bases; unmatched junction nucleotides: 7. CDR3 nucleotides: TGTGCCACGCGGGACAGCCAAAACTATGGCTACACCTTC. It specifies CATRDSQNYGYTF.

V gene TRBV9 combines with J gene TRBJ2-7; 8 bases map to TRBD2. Germline CDR1 and CDR2: SGDLS and YYNGEE. Germline trimming cut 3 bases from V and 0 bases from J; bases unmatched to any gene: 8. The CDR3 is 16 residues long. The CDR3 coding sequence is TGTGCCAGCAGCGGGGGACTAGGGGGGGACTCCTACGAGCAGTACTTC. It yields the protein CASSGGLGGDSYEQYF.

The rearrangement joins TRBV5-4 to TRBJ2-3; possibly TRBD1 for D (5 bases). V was trimmed by 0 bases and J by 4 bases, leaving 6 bases between them. The CDR3 has 13 amino acids. From germline, CDR1 is SGHNT and CDR2 YYREEE (reference sequence). The CDR3 region has the DNA TGTGCCAGCAGCTTGGCAGGGCCAGATACGCAGTATTTT. Translated: CASSLAGPDTQYF.

The chain employs TRBV2 and TRBJ1-2; D unresolved. The CDR3 totals 18 residues. V was shortened by 2 bases and J by 2 bases, with 21 bases between the two germline ends. CDR1 and CDR2 (germline): SNHLY, FYNNEI. Here the CDR3 reads CASSESEVNTLTNYGYTF. In DNA form, the CDR3 reads TGTGCCAGCAGTGAATCGGAGGTTAATACCCTGACAAACTATGGCTACACCTTC.

The CDR3 here is CASSLGQAHEQYF. CDR3 in DNA: TGTGCCAGCAGTCTGGGACAGGCCCACGAGCAGTACTTC. The V call is TRBV27, the J call TRBJ2-7; 8 nucleotides match TRBD1. CDR3 length: 13 residues. With V trimmed by 5 bases and J by 5 bases, 5 bases remained unmatched. Germline lookup yields CDR1 MNHEY and CDR2 SMNVEV (reference sequence).

The chain links TRBV10-3 to TRBJ2-1, with 11 bases that match TRBD2. The V and J ends lost 4 bases and 8 bases, in that order; junction bases with no gene match: 7. This CDR3 is 15 amino acids long. The germline gives CDR1 ENHRY, CDR2 SYGVKD. DNA of the CDR3: TGTGCCATCAGTGGCATAGCGGGGGGGCCTGATGAGCAGTTCTTC. Its translation: CAISGIAGGPDEQFF.

The chain joins TRBV6-1 to TRBJ2-7; 7 bases are a match to TRBD1. The germline gives CDR1 MNHNS, CDR2 SASEGT. Losses at the gene ends were 8 bases for V and 1 base for J; bases not matched to a gene: 8. This CDR3 has 14 amino acids. In DNA form, the CDR3 reads TGTGCCAGCCTCGACAGGGCTGATTCCTACGAGCAGTACTTC. Its translation: CASLDRADSYEQYF.

In its sample, this clone was seen once. The chain is built from TRBV27 and TRBJ2-1; 7 bases fit TRBD2. The CDR3 contains 14 residues. Trimming removed 3 bases from V and 4 bases from J; junction bases left unmatched: 3. Germline CDR1 reads MNHEY; CDR2 reads SMNVEV (reference sequence). CDR3: CASSLGGEYNEQFF. Written as DNA, the CDR3 is TGTGCCAGCAGTTTGGGGGGGGAGTACAATGAGCAGTTCTTC.

The chain carries TRBV10-3 and TRBJ1-5; D perhaps matches TRBD1 (6 bases). CDR1 and CDR2 (germline): ENHRY, SYGVKD. The length of the CDR3 is 15 residues. The germline V and J ends were trimmed by 0 bases and 4 bases, with 10 bases remaining between them. Here the CDR3 DNA reads TGTGCCATCAGTGAGTCGATGGGGGCGAATCAGCCCCAGCATTTT. This encodes CAISESMGANQPQHF.

V gene TRBV29-1 combines with J gene TRBJ1-1; possible D gene TRBD1, 6 bases. CDR3 length: 13 residues. V was clipped by 6 bases and J by 5 bases, with 16 bases between them. CDR1 and CDR2 from the germline V gene are SQVTM and ANQGSEA. The CDR3 protein is CSVDRGGRTEAFF. The DNA for the CDR3 is TGCAGCGTCGATCGGGGGGGGCGGACTGAAGCTTTCTTT.

The chain employs TRBV7-6 and TRBJ2-3; 9 positions agree with TRBD1. CDR1 SGHVS and CDR2 FNYEAQ come from the germline V gene. CDR3 length: 16 residues. The V gene end was trimmed by 4 bases and the J gene end by 11 bases; junction bases not matched to a gene: 16. CDR3 DNA: TGTGCCAGCAGCTCGGGGGACAGGGTGGGAGCAGAGGTGCAGTATTTT. It codes for CASSSGDRVGAEVQYF.

The chain couples TRBV19 to TRBJ2-3; maybe TRBD2 (6 bases). The CDR3 contains 12 residues. Germline V gene sequence: CDR1 LNHDA, CDR2 SQIVND (reference sequence). For the CDR3, the DNA is TGTGCTACCAGGAGGGACACAGATACGCAGTATTTT. It yields the protein CATRRDTDTQYF.

In its sample, this clone was seen once. CDR3 loop: CASSYSSAGEQYF. For the CDR3, the DNA is TGTGCCAGCAGTTACTCTTCGGCAGGCGAGCAGTACTTC. The gene calls are TRBV6-6 and TRBJ2-7; D remains ambiguous. Trimming removed 0 bases from V and 6 bases from J, with 9 bases in between. This CDR3 has 13 amino acids. Germline CDR1 and CDR2: MNHNY and SVGAGI (reference sequence).

CDR3 sequence: CASSLIGEGTNEKLFF. CDR3 coding DNA: TGTGCCAGCAGCTTAATAGGGGAGGGGACTAATGAAAAACTGTTTTTT. The V gene is TRBV13, the J gene TRBJ1-4; possibly TRBD1 for D (5 bases). Germline lookup yields CDR1 PRHDT and CDR2 FYEKMQ (reference sequence). V was clipped by 2 bases and J by 2 bases, with 12 bases between them. This CDR3 is 16 amino acids long.

This clone was seen just once. The V call is TRBV19, the J call TRBJ2-3; no clear D gene. This CDR3 region has 14 residues. The V gene lost 3 bases and the J gene lost 0 bases, with 7 bases spanning the gap. CDR1 and CDR2 from the germline V gene are LNHDA and SQIVND (reference sequence). CDR3 sequence reads: CASSIGGSTDTQYF. In DNA, the CDR3 is TGTGCCAGTAGTATTGGTGGCAGCACAGATACGCAGTATTTT.

This clone was observed a handful of times. This sequence joins TRBV5-6 and TRBJ1-2, with D perhaps TRBD1 (5 bases). Trimming stripped 2 bases from V and 2 bases from J, with 10 bases between. This CDR3 has 14 residues. Germline CDR1 reads SGHDT; CDR2 reads YYEEEE. CDR3: CASSFLGVNYGYTF. The CDR3 coding sequence is TGTGCCAGCAGCTTTCTAGGGGTGAACTATGGCTACACCTTC. Looking up the rest from reference TRBV5-6 and TRBJ1-2 gives the full variable domain: DAGVTQSPTHLIKTRGQQVTLRCSPKSGHDTVSWYQQALGQGPQFIFQYYEEEERQRGNFPDRFSGHQFPNYSSELNVNALLLGDSALYLCASSFLGVNYGYTFGSGTRLTVV.

In nucleotides, the CDR3 is TGTGCCAGTAGTCCACAGACAGGGGGCGGCTATGGCTACACCTTC. This gives the protein CASSPQTGGGYGYTF. The chain employs TRBV19 and TRBJ1-2; 10 bases fit TRBD1. Germline lookup yields CDR1 LNHDA and CDR2 SQIVND (reference sequence). The junction had 7 bases not matched to a gene; V was cut back by 5 bases and J by 4 bases. CDR3 length equals 15 residues.

The V call is TRBV6-5, the J call TRBJ1-6, with 7 bases identical to TRBD1. Germline loops: CDR1 MNHEY, CDR2 SVGAGI. V was pared by 7 bases and J by 7 bases, with 4 bases of the junction left unmatched. The length of the CDR3 is 13 residues. CDR3 coding DNA: TGTGCCAGCAAGGGACAGTCCAATTCACCCCTCCACTTT. It is translated as CASKGQSNSPLHF.

The V call is TRBV5-1, the J call TRBJ2-1; 7 bases fit TRBD1. This CDR3 is built from 15 residues. V lost 0 bases and J lost 8; bases outside the gene matches: 8. The V gene's germline CDR1 is SGHRS and CDR2 YFSETQ. CDR3 sequence reads: CASSLALLRGHEQFF. Written as DNA, the CDR3 is TGCGCCAGCAGCTTGGCCTTGTTGAGGGGGCATGAGCAGTTCTTC. Combining the CDR3 with reference TRBV5-1 and TRBJ2-1 gives the whole variable domain KAGVTQTPRYLIKTRGQQVTLSCSPISGHRSVSWYQQTPGQGLQFLFEYFSETQRNKGNFPGRFSGRQFSNSRSEMNVSTLELGDSALYLCASSLALLRGHEQFFGPGTRLTVL.

This clone was observed a single time. The chain is built from TRBV4-2 and TRBJ1-5; 8 bases agree with TRBD1. The CDR3 contains 14 residues. CDR1 and CDR2 (germline): LGHNA, YNFKEQ. Trimming removed 4 bases from V and 7 bases from J; junction bases left unmatched: 6. CDR3 nucleotide sequence: TGTGCCAGCAGCCCGGGACAGGCGGGACAGCCCCAGCATTTT. Translated, it gives CASSPGQAGQPQHF.